Sequencing of this TCR beta chain was carried out in a study of cytomegalovirus exposure and HLA in healthy donors. CDR1 and CDR2 from the germline V gene are MDHEN and SYDVKM. The CDR3 totals 15 residues. V gave up 7 bases and J gave up 5 bases, with 17 bases separating them. Primers included in the PCR were 60 Vbeta and 13 Jbeta primers. The repertoire was sequenced with immunoSEQ multiplex PCR; TCRdb's copy has only in-frame clones and lacks some. The table shows 210,000 or so clones, with about three quarters occurring only once. This clonotype was obtained from a woman aged 25 to 39 in good health and CMV-seropositive. The sample comprised PBMCs. The rearrangement uses TRBV28 and TRBJ1-4; D perhaps matches TRBD1 (6 bases). The CDR3 DNA reads TGTGCCAGCAAGGAGGCACAGGGTTGGAATGAAAAACTGTTTTTT. Protein product: CASKEAQGWNEKLFF.